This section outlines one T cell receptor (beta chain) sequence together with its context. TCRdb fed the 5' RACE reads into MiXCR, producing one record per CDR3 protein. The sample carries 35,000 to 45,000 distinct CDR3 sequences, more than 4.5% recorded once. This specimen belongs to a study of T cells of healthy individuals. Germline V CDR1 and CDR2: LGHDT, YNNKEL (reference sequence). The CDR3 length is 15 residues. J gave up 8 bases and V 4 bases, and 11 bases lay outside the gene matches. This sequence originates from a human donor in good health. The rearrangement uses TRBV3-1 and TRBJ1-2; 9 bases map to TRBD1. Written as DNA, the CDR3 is TGTGCCAGCAGCCTTCATCCCGGGACAGGGAAGGGCTACACCTTC. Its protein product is CASSLHPGTGKGYTF. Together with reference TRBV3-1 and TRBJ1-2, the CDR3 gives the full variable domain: DTAVSQTPKYLVTQMGNDKSIKCEQNLGHDTMYWYKQDSKKFLKIMFSYNNKELIINETVPNRFSPKSPDKAHLNLHINSLELGDSAVYFCASSLHPGTGKGYTFGSGTRLTVV.